A selection of T cell receptor beta chains follows, all from one sample in a study of T cells after yellow fever vaccination. TCRdb called the 5' RACE reads again in MiXCR, with one record for every CDR3 protein. Of 300,000 to 450,000 distinct CDR3 sequences detected, 8% to 9.5% appear once; the ten largest clones hold about 16%. The material was PBMCs, obtained more than 40 days after the first yellow fever vaccination. The receptor source for this set is a man in his late teens or twenties who received the YFV17D yellow fever vaccine. CDR3s include the opening cysteine and the closing phenylalanine or tryptophan. Fields, in order: CDR3 DNA, CDR3 protein, D gene, clone size, CDR3 length, J gene, V gene. D genes are given only for firm matches. Clone size is not always given. Where it is, it says once, few, many or a class for expanded clones.

TGCAGCGCCATTCCCCAGGGAGCCCAAGAGACCCAGTACTTC,CSAIPQGAQETQYF,NA,NA,14,TRBJ2-5,TRBV29-1
TGTGCCAGCAGTGAAAGGGGGCGACAGTCAGGGGCCAACGTCCTGACTTTC,CASSERGRQSGANVLTF,TRBD1,NA,17,TRBJ2-6,TRBV25-1
TGTGCCGGGGGCAGGACCTCGTTCATGAACACTGAAGCTTTCTTT,CAGGRTSFMNTEAFF,NA,few,15,TRBJ1-1,TRBV30
TGTGCCAGCAGCCGGGACAGGGAAAGCACAGATACGCAGTATTTT,CASSRDRESTDTQYF,TRBD1,many,15,TRBJ2-3,TRBV7-2
TGCAGTGCTCGCCCAAGTGGCACAGATACGCAGTATTTT,CSARPSGTDTQYF,NA,few,13,TRBJ2-3,TRBV20-1
TGTGCCAGCAGTTTTTCTTTGACGAGGAGTGCAACTAATGAAAAACTGTTTTTT,CASSFSLTRSATNEKLFF,NA,few,18,TRBJ1-4,TRBV28
TGTGCCAGCAGCGTTTACGGGGGACAAGAGACCCAGTACTTC,CASSVYGGQETQYF,NA,NA,14,TRBJ2-5,TRBV9
TGTGCCACCCGGGACAGACTAAACATTCAGTACTTC,CATRDRLNIQYF,TRBD1,few,12,TRBJ2-4,TRBV6-5
TGTGCCAGCAGCTTGCTTTGGTCAGATGAGCAGTTCTTC,CASSLLWSDEQFF,NA,NA,13,TRBJ2-1,TRBV5-4
TGTGCCGGGGGGACCGTTCCTAGGGAAAAACTGTTTTTT,CAGGTVPREKLFF,NA,NA,13,TRBJ1-4,TRBV7-9
TGTGCCAGCAGTTGGGGGAAGGGTTTGGGAAATTCACCCCTCCACTTT,CASSWGKGLGNSPLHF,NA,NA,16,TRBJ1-6,TRBV12-3/TRBV12-4
TGCGCCAGCAGCCATCAGACAGGGCAACTCTATAATGAGCAGTTCTTC,CASSHQTGQLYNEQFF,TRBD1,NA,16,TRBJ2-1,TRBV5-1
TGCGCCAGCAGCTTAACAGGGGTTGAAGAAAAACTGTTTTTT,CASSLTGVEEKLFF,TRBD1,few,14,TRBJ1-4,TRBV5-1
TGTGCCAGCAGCCCGACGAGTAGCAGTAGCACAGATACGCAGTATTTT,CASSPTSSSSTDTQYF,NA,NA,16,TRBJ2-3,TRBV7-9
TGTGCCAGCAGCCAAGGTCAACCCCCGAAGGACGAGCAGTACTTC,CASSQGQPPKDEQYF,NA,NA,15,TRBJ2-7,TRBV4-2
TGTGCCAGCAGGATAGGCATAGGACAGGGGTACAATGAGCAGTTCTTC,CASRIGIGQGYNEQFF,TRBD1,NA,16,TRBJ2-1,TRBV28
TGCAGTGCTAGCGGGGGGGCCTCCAGCAATGAGCAGTTCTTC,CSASGGASSNEQFF,TRBD2,NA,14,TRBJ2-1,TRBV20-1
TGCAGCGTTGTTTCGGCCAGCCCTAATCAGCCCCAGCATTTT,CSVVSASPNQPQHF,NA,few,14,TRBJ1-5,TRBV29-1
TGTGCCAGCAGCGGACCGGGACCTCAAGAGACCCAGTACTTC,CASSGPGPQETQYF,NA,few,14,TRBJ2-5,TRBV9
TGTGCCAGCAGTCAGGGATTTGCCTACGAGCAGTACTTC,CASSQGFAYEQYF,NA,NA,13,TRBJ2-7,TRBV25-1
TGTGCCAGCTCACCCTCCATAAATACGCAGTATTTT,CASSPSINTQYF,NA,NA,12,TRBJ2-3,TRBV18
TGCGCCAGCAGCTTGTCCCCGGGACAGGGGTCCTACAATGAGCAGTTCTTC,CASSLSPGQGSYNEQFF,TRBD1,few,17,TRBJ2-1,TRBV5-1
TGTGCCAGCAGCTTTAACAGGGCCTACGAGCAGTACTTC,CASSFNRAYEQYF,NA,NA,13,TRBJ2-7,TRBV7-2
TGTGCCAGCAGCTTAGGGGGAGCCTCCAATGAGCAGTTCTTC,CASSLGGASNEQFF,NA,few,14,TRBJ2-1,TRBV12-3/TRBV12-4
TGTGCCAGCAGCTTGGCCGCCAGAAATGAGCAGTTCTTC,CASSLAARNEQFF,NA,many,13,TRBJ2-1,TRBV5-4
TGTGCCATCAGTAGCGGGGGGGACATAGATACGCTGTATTTT,CAISSGGDIDTLYF,TRBD2,NA,14,TRBJ2-3,TRBV10-3